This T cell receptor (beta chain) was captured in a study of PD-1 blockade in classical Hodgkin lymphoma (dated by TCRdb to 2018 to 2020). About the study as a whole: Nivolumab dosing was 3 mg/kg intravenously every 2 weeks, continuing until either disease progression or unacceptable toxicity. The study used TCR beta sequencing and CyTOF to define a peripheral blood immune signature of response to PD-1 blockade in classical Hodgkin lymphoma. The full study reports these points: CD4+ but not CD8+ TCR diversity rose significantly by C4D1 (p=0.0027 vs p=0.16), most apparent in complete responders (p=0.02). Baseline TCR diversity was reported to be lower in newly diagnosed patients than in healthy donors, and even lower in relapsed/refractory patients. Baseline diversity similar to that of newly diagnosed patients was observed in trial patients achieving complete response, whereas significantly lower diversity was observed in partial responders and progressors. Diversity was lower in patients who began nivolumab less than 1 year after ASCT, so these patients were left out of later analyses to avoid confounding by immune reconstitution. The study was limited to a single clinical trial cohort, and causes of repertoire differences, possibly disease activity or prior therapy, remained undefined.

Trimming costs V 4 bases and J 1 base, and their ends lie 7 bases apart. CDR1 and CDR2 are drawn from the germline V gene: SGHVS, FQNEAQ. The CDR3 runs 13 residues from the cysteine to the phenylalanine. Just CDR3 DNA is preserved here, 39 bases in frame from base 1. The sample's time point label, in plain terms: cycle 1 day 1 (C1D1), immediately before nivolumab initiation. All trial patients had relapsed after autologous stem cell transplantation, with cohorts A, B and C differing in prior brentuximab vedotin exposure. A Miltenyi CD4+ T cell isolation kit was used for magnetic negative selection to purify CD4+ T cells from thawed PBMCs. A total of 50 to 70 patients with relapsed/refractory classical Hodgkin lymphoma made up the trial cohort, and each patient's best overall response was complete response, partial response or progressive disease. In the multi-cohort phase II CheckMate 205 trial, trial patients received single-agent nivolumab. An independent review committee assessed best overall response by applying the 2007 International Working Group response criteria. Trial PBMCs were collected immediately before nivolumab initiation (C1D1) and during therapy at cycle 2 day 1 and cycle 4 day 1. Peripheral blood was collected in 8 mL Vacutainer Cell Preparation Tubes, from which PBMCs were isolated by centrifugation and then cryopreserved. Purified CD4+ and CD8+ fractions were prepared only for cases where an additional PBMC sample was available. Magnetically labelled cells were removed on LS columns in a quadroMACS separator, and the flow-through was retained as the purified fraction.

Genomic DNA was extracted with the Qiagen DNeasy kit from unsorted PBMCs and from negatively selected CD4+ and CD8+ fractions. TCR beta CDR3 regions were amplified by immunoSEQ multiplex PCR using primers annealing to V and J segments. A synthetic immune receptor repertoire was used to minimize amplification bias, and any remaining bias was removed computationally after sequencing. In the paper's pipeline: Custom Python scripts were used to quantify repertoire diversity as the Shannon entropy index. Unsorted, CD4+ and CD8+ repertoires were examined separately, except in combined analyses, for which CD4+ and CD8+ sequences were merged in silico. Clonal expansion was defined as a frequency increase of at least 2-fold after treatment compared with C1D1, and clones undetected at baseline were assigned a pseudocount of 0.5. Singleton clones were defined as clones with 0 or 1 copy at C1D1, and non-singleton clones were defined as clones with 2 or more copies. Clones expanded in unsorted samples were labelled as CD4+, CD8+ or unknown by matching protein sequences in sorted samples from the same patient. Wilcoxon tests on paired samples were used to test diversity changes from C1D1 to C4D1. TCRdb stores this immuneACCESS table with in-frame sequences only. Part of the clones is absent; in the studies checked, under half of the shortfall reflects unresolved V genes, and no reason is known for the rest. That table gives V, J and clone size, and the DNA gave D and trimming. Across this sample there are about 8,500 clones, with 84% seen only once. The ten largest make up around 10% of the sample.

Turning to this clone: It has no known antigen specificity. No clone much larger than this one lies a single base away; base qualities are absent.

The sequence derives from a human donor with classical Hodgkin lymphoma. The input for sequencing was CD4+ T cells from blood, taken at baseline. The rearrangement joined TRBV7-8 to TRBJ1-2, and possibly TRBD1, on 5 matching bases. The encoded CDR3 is CASSSDSNYGYTF. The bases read TGTGCCAGCAGCTCAGACAGTAACTATGGCTACACCTTC.